Listed below are T cell receptor beta chains from one sample, sequenced in a study of blood T cells in healthy people across ages. TCRdb re-called the 5' RACE reads with MiXCR, one entry per CDR3 protein. The repertoire holds around 1,700,000 distinct CDR3 sequences, roughly 30% seen once, with 7.7% in the top ten. The sample taken for sequencing was blood. The receptors stem from a woman younger than 45 in good health. Each CDR3 is given with its conserved first and last residue. A D gene is named only where the DNA matches it firmly. Expanded clones get a size class; other rows say once, few or many, or leave the size out.

size,V,J,D,CDR3,DNA
few,TRBV20-1,TRBJ1-4,.,CSAWGPEKLFF,TGCAGTGCTTGGGGACCAGAAAAACTGTTTTTT
.,TRBV14,TRBJ1-2,.,CASGQSRDYGYTF,TGTGCCAGCGGCCAAAGCAGGGACTATGGTTACACCTTC
few,TRBV29-1,TRBJ1-2,TRBD1,CSVTDRGGGYTF,TGCAGCGTTACCGACAGGGGCGGAGGCTACACCTTC
few,TRBV20-1,TRBJ2-7,.,CSALKRFGRSSYEQYF,TGCAGTGCTCTGAAAAGGTTCGGACGGAGCTCCTACGAGCAGTACTTC
many,TRBV29-1,TRBJ2-3,.,CSVPKGSDTQYF,TGCAGCGTTCCAAAAGGGTCAGATACGCAGTATTTT
.,TRBV5-1,TRBJ2-3,.,CASSLGGASGPSTDTQYF,TGCGCCAGCAGCTTAGGGGGAGCTAGCGGCCCATCCACAGATACGCAGTATTTT
many,TRBV6-2/TRBV6-3,TRBJ2-7,.,CASSYSSPGRHEQYF,TGTGCCAGCAGTTACTCGAGTCCAGGGAGACACGAGCAGTACTTC
.,TRBV20-1,TRBJ2-4,.,CSTEGMSKNIQYF,TGCAGTACCGAGGGGATGTCTAAAAACATTCAGTACTTC
many,TRBV7-3,TRBJ2-7,TRBD1,CASSPQGANNNEQYF,TGTGCCAGCAGCCCACAGGGGGCGAATAATAACGAGCAGTACTTC
.,TRBV11-2,TRBJ2-7,TRBD1,CASGQDSLPEQYF,TGTGCCAGCGGACAGGACAGTTTGCCCGAGCAGTACTTC
many,TRBV6-1,TRBJ2-7,TRBD1,CASSPGQGNGGAYEQYF,TGTGCCAGCAGCCCGGGACAGGGGAACGGAGGGGCCTACGAGCAGTACTTC
.,TRBV7-2,TRBJ2-5,TRBD2,CATGLAGVGEQYF,TGTGCCACAGGACTAGCGGGAGTTGGGGAGCAGTACTTC
.,TRBV18,TRBJ1-2,TRBD1,CASSAGTGDYGYTF,TGTGCCAGCTCAGCCGGGACAGGGGACTATGGCTACACCTTC
few,TRBV12-3/TRBV12-4,TRBJ1-1,TRBD1,CASSLVHGTGNTEAFF,TGTGCCAGCAGTTTGGTCCACGGGACAGGGAACACTGAAGCTTTCTTT
few,TRBV25-1,TRBJ1-2,.,CASSDPTGHGGYTF,TGTGCCAGCAGTGACCCCACAGGGCACGGTGGCTACACCTTC
few,TRBV27,TRBJ2-7,TRBD2,CASRLGPGGEQYF,TGTGCCAGCAGGCTCGGCCCGGGGGGCGAGCAGTACTTC
.,TRBV30,TRBJ2-2,.,CAWSQMADGAGELFF,TGTGCCTGGAGCCAAATGGCGGACGGCGCCGGGGAGCTGTTTTTT
once,TRBV4-1,TRBJ2-2,.,CASSLRTDRFSVTGELFF,TGCGCCAGCAGCCTCCGGACAGACCGATTTTCGGTCACCGGGGAGCTGTTTTTT
few,TRBV3-1,TRBJ2-1,TRBD2,CTSSQPTRGGLYNEQFF,TGTACCAGCAGCCAACCAACACGGGGGGGCCTCTACAATGAGCAGTTCTTC
.,TRBV28,TRBJ1-2,.,CTSSWGHRLSYGYTF,TGTACCAGCAGTTGGGGTCACAGGCTAAGTTATGGCTACACCTTC
.,TRBV6-6,TRBJ2-2,.,CASRGSHVNTGELFF,TGTGCCAGCAGAGGATCGCATGTTAACACCGGGGAGCTGTTTTTT